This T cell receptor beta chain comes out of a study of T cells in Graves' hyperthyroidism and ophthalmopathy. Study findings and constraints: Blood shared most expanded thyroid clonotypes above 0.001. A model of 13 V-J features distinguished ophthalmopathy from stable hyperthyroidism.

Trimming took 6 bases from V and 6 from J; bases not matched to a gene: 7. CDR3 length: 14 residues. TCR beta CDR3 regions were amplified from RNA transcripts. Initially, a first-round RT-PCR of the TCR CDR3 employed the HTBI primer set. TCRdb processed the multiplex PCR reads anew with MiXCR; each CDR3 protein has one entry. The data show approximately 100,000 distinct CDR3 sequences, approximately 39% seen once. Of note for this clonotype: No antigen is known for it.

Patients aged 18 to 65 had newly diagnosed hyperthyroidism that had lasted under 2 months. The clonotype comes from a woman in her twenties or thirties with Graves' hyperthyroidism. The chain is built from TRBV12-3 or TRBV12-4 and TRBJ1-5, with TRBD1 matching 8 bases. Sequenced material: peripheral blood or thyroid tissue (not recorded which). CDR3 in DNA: TGTGCCAGCAGCCGAGGACAGGGTGGTCAGCCCCAGCATTTT. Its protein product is CASSRGQGGQPQHF.